The T cell receptor beta chain described here comes from a study of beta chain features in type 1 diabetes. From germline, CDR1 is GTSNPN and CDR2 SVGIG (reference sequence). The CDR3 has 13 amino acids. V lost 2 bases and J 7 bases, leaving 12 bases between the germline ends. Blood was drawn once from each donor into heparinised tubes. The draws averaged around 120 mL. Study-wide results and limits: The study found that naive, central memory and Treg TCRB repertoires appeared more similar in patients than in healthy donors.

On this clone itself: Its specificity is not known.

The sequenced template was cDNA made from the entire isolated RNA. Data came from immunoSEQ multiplex PCR; TCRdb stores just in-frame clones and leaves some out. The sample records 450,000 to 600,000 clones, about 30% being singletons. The chain employs TRBV30 and TRBJ2-1; D remains ambiguous. The TCR sequence derives from a man in his late teens or twenties in good health. The sample consisted of naive CD4+ T cells from blood. The chain's CDR3 is CAWSPLTGNEQFF. As DNA, the CDR3 is TGTGCCTGGAGTCCGCTCACTGGAAATGAGCAGTTCTTC. The full variable domain, rest sourced from reference TRBV30 and TRBJ2-1, is SQTIHQWPATLVQPVGSPLSLECTVEGTSNPNLYWYRQAAGRGLQLLFYSVGIGQISSEVPQNLSASRPQDRQFILSSKKLLLSDSGFYLCAWSPLTGNEQFFGPGTRLTVL.